Listed here are 23 T cell receptor beta chains from one sample, sequenced in a study of shared clonotypes between healthy human individuals. Method: immunoSEQ multiplex PCR; TCRdb's copy keeps in-frame clones and lacks some. The sample has a few million clones; approximately 96% are singletons. The sequenced sample consisted of naive CD4+ T cells sorted from blood. Subset described: CD45RA+ positively selected. The receptor source for this set is a man aged 18 to 30 in good health.

J is TRBJ1-1 and V is TRBV2, with a tentative D call TRBD1 (5 bases). The CDR3 covers 14 residues. Germline values: CDR1 SNHLY, CDR2 FYNNEI. Trimming cost V 4 bases and J 6 bases, with 15 bases left between them. CDR3 DNA sequence: TGTGCCAGCAGTGTGGGGCAGGGTATGGCTGAAGCTTTCTTT. Protein product: CASSVGQGMAEAFF.

This sequence joins TRBV4-3 and TRBJ2-6; no definite D call. Trimming shortened V by 0 bases and J by 1 base, and 16 bases separated the two germline ends. Germline CDR1 LGHNA, CDR2 YSLEER. CDR3 length equals 19 residues. CDR3 nucleotides: TGCGCCAGCAGCCAAGATCTACCCGTGGCCGCGTCTGGGGCCAACGTCCTGACTTTC. Translating it yields CASSQDLPVAASGANVLTF.

The V and J genes are TRBV9 and TRBJ2-1; TRBD2 matches at 9 bases. This CDR3 region has 15 residues. Per germline, CDR1 SGDLS and CDR2 YYNGEE. Germline trimming cut 2 bases from V and 2 bases from J; bases unmatched to any gene: 2. The CDR3 sequence: CASSVLAGTYNEQFF. In DNA form, the CDR3 reads TGTGCCAGCAGCGTCCTAGCGGGAACCTACAATGAGCAGTTCTTC.

This chain connects TRBV7-9 to TRBJ2-7; 10 bases are a match to TRBD1. The germline gives CDR1 SEHNR, CDR2 FQNEAQ (reference sequence). With V trimmed by 3 bases and J by 1 base, 9 bases remained unmatched. This CDR3 has 17 residues. The CDR3 DNA reads TGTGCCAGCAGCTTTGCGACAGGGGGCGGACCTTCCTACGAGCAGTACTTC. It is translated as CASSFATGGGPSYEQYF.

This chain links TRBV5-1 with TRBJ1-2, with a possible D match to TRBD1 (5 bases). Between the trimmed V and J ends, which lost 4 bases and 7 bases, there was a span of 23 bases. This CDR3 contains 16 residues. The germline V gene has CDR1 SGHRS and CDR2 YFSETQ. CDR3 DNA: TGCGCCAGCAGCCCCCGCACTGAAGGGGCAGGGTTTGGCTACACCTTC. Its translation is CASSPRTEGAGFGYTF.

The CDR3 region is CAWTSRDNYGYTF. DNA of the CDR3: TGTGCCTGGACGTCCCGGGACAACTATGGCTACACCTTC. The chain uses TRBV30 and TRBJ1-2, with a tentative D call TRBD1 (5 bases). Per the germline V gene, CDR1 is GTSNPN and CDR2 is SVGIG (reference sequence). The CDR3 consists of 13 residues. With 4 bases removed from V and 2 bases from J, the gap between germline ends came to 11 bases.

The chain is built from TRBV28 and TRBJ2-5; D might be TRBD1 (5 bases). This CDR3 contains 15 residues. The germline V gene has CDR1 MDHEN and CDR2 SYDVKM. V gave up 3 bases and J gave up 1 base, with 12 bases separating them. The CDR3 region has the DNA TGTGCCAGCAGTTTGAGGCAGGGCTCCCAAGAGACCCAGTACTTC. Its translation is CASSLRQGSQETQYF.

This chain connects TRBV6-6 to TRBJ2-3; TRBD2 matches at 10 bases. Germline CDR1 and CDR2: MNHNY and SVGAGI (reference sequence). The CDR3 extends over 15 amino acids. The junction had 11 bases not matched to a gene; V was cut back by 5 bases and J by 9 bases. CDR3 sequence reads: CASSRPGLADITQYF. DNA for the CDR3: TGTGCCAGCAGTAGACCCGGACTAGCGGATATAACGCAGTATTTT.

The chain links TRBV18 to TRBJ1-1; no definite D call. Deletions cut 2 bases from V and 0 bases from J, with 10 bases between. Germline V gives CDR1 KGHSH, CDR2 LQKENI. The length of the CDR3 is 15 residues. In DNA form, the CDR3 reads TGTGCCAGCTCACCAGGTCTGACTTTGAACACTGAAGCTTTCTTT. Translating it yields CASSPGLTLNTEAFF.

Details on this clone: The identical CDR3 is also encoded by other nucleotide sequences in the sample. This chain uses TRBV10-3 with TRBJ1-1, with D perhaps matching TRBD1 (5 bases). The CDR3 totals 13 residues. Germline V lookup: CDR1 ENHRY, CDR2 SYGVKD. V was shortened by 8 bases and J by 3 bases, with 13 bases between the two germline ends. The CDR3 sequence is CAIGSQGHTEAFF. CDR3 nucleotides: TGTGCCATCGGGTCCCAGGGACACACTGAAGCTTTCTTT.

The chain couples TRBV29-1 to TRBJ1-1; no clear D. V gave up 7 bases and J gave up 1 base, with 13 bases separating them. The CDR3 has 13 amino acids. Germline values: CDR1 SQVTM, CDR2 ANQGSEA. CDR3 loop: CSARTLSNTEAFF. In DNA, the CDR3 is TGCAGCGCCCGGACTCTATCGAACACTGAAGCTTTCTTT.

The chain couples TRBV7-2 to TRBJ2-4; 13 bases align to TRBD2. The germline V gene encodes CDR1 SGHTA and CDR2 FQGNSA. Trimming at V came to 5 bases and at J to 11 bases, leaving 6 bases not matched to a gene. This CDR3 has 14 residues. As DNA, the CDR3 is TGTGCCAGCAGCATCGGACTAGCGGGAGCGGTTCAGTACTTC. As protein: CASSIGLAGAVQYF.

The chain joins TRBV5-1 to TRBJ2-3; 13 nucleotides agree with TRBD2. Germline V gives CDR1 SGHRS, CDR2 YFSETQ. V shed 4 bases and J 7 bases; nucleotides not matched to a gene: 6. The CDR3 is made up of 15 amino acids. The CDR3 sequence is CASSDGTSGTNTQYF. The CDR3 DNA reads TGCGCCAGCAGCGACGGGACTAGCGGGACGAATACGCAGTATTTT.

This clone was recorded a few times. This sequence joins TRBV5-6 and TRBJ2-1; D ambiguous. This CDR3 has 17 residues. V lost 0 bases to trimming and J lost 4 bases, with 17 bases between them. Per germline, CDR1 SGHDT and CDR2 YYEEEE. CDR3 amino acids: CASSLVTGQNLYNEQFF. The CDR3 nucleotides are TGTGCCAGCAGCTTGGTCACGGGCCAAAACTTGTACAATGAGCAGTTCTTC.

Comment on this clone: In the same sample, other DNA sequences code for this CDR3. The chain couples TRBV5-1 to TRBJ1-5; D gene unclear. Germline V gives CDR1 SGHRS, CDR2 YFSETQ. V was shortened by 0 bases and J by 0 bases, with 4 bases between the two germline ends. This CDR3 contains 14 residues. The CDR3 loop is CASSLGASNQPQHF. CDR3 coding DNA: TGCGCCAGCAGCTTGGGGGCTAGCAATCAGCCCCAGCATTTT.

Turning to this clone: Other DNA sequences in this specimen translate into the identical CDR3. The rearrangement links TRBV6-5 to TRBJ2-7; 7 bases map to TRBD1. The CDR3 length is 15 residues. The germline V gene encodes CDR1 MNHEY and CDR2 SVGAGI. V lost 0 bases and J lost 2; bases outside the gene matches: 4. The CDR3 DNA follows: TGTGCCAGCAGTTACTCGGGGCAGGGGGCCTACGAGCAGTACTTC. The encoded protein is CASSYSGQGAYEQYF.

The chain couples TRBV5-1 to TRBJ1-4; 7 bases fit TRBD1. Unmatched junction bases numbered 7, after V lost 0 bases and J lost 5 bases. The CDR3 loop spans 16 amino acids. CDR1 is SGHRS and CDR2 is YFSETQ in the germline V gene. The CDR3 region is CASSLEPGTANEKLFF. The CDR3 DNA reads as TGCGCCAGCAGCTTGGAGCCCGGGACAGCGAATGAAAAACTGTTTTTT.

The CDR3 here is CARNRGQKDTQYF. The CDR3, as DNA: TGCGCCAGAAACAGGGGGCAGAAAGATACGCAGTATTTT. The V and J genes are TRBV4-1 and TRBJ2-3, with 9 bases identical to TRBD1. With 9 bases clipped from V and 5 bases from J, the junction kept 6 bases outside the gene matches. The CDR3 sequence is 13 residues long. Germline loops: CDR1 MGHRA, CDR2 YSYEKL.

The chain joins TRBV30 to TRBJ2-5; D is uncertain. With 2 bases removed from V and 5 bases from J, the gap between germline ends came to 9 bases. Looked up from germline, CDR1 is GTSNPN and CDR2 is SVGIG (reference sequence). The CDR3 is 12 residues long. The CDR3 loop is CAWSPYGETQYF. DNA for the CDR3: TGTGCCTGGAGTCCCTATGGGGAGACCCAGTACTTC. Based on the CDR3 plus reference TRBV30 and TRBJ2-5, the full variable domain is SQTIHQWPATLVQPVGSPLSLECTVEGTSNPNLYWYRQAAGRGLQLLFYSVGIGQISSEVPQNLSASRPQDRQFILSSKKLLLSDSGFYLCAWSPYGETQYFGPGTRLLVL.

The chain has TRBV2 and TRBJ2-1; D remains unclear. V was cut by 6 bases and J by 6 bases, with 9 bases left in between. CDR3 size: 12 residues. Germline V gives CDR1 SNHLY, CDR2 FYNNEI. The CDR3 spells CASSLRSNEQFF. The CDR3, as DNA: TGTGCCAGCAGCCTCCGGAGCAATGAGCAGTTCTTC. The entire variable domain, with the rest obtained from reference TRBV2 and TRBJ2-1, is as follows: EPEVTQTPSHQVTQMGQEVILRCVPISNHLYFYWYRQILGQKVEFLVSFYNNEISEKSEIFDDQFSVERPDGSNFTLKIRSTKLEDSAMYFCASSLRSNEQFFGPGTRLTVL.

The V call is TRBV6-6, the J call TRBJ2-2, with D perhaps TRBD2 (5 bases). Between the trimmed V and J ends, which lost 6 bases and 7 bases, there was a span of 12 bases. The CDR3 contains 13 residues. CDR1 MNHNY and CDR2 SVGAGI come from the germline V gene (reference sequence). The CDR3: CASREIAYGELFF. The CDR3 region has the DNA TGTGCCAGCAGGGAGATAGCGTACGGGGAGCTGTTTTTT.

The chain uses TRBV7-6 and TRBJ2-7, with TRBD1 matching over 10 bases. CDR1 and CDR2 from the germline V gene are SGHVS and FNYEAQ. The trim removed 5 bases at V and 5 bases at J, leaving 15 bases unmatched. The CDR3 loop spans 17 amino acids. The CDR3 DNA reads as TGTGCCAGCAGCCGACGATACGGGACAGGGGATCGGCACGAGCAGTACTTC. Encoded protein: CASSRRYGTGDRHEQYF.

The chain recombines TRBV6-1 with TRBJ1-4; D remains ambiguous. From germline, CDR1 is MNHNS and CDR2 SASEGT. The CDR3 sequence is 14 residues long. V lost 2 bases, J lost 3 bases, and 7 bases lay in between. CDR3 DNA: TGTGCCAGCAGTGAAAGTGTCCCTAATGAAAAACTGTTTTTT. It codes for CASSESVPNEKLFF.